A selection of T cell receptor beta chains follows, all from one sample in a study of chemoradiotherapy in HPV16-positive cancers. Clones were read by immunoSEQ multiplex PCR, and TCRdb kept only the in-frame ones, dropping some. Among tens of thousands of clones, around 83% were seen once, and the ten largest hold 2.1%. Specimen: blood, collected from a patient who underwent chemoradiotherapy. The receptors stem from a human donor with HPV-associated anogenital cancer. The CDR3 runs from the conserved cysteine through the conserved F or W. A D gene is named only where the DNA matches it firmly. A clone size is listed for some rows: how often the clone was seen (once, few, many), or a class if it is expanded.

>.|TRBJ1-4|TRBV4-1|.
CASSQDASGSGEKLFF
TGCGCCAGCAGCCAAGATGCCTCAGGGTCGGGGGAAAAACTGTTTTTT
>.|TRBJ1-4|TRBV4-2|TRBD1
CASSHSYGGQGGEKLFF
TGTGCCAGCAGCCACTCCTATGGAGGACAGGGAGGTGAAAAACTGTTTTTT
>.|TRBJ1-2|TRBV4-1|TRBD1
CASSQTGQGDYGYTF
TGCGCCAGCAGCCAAACTGGGCAGGGGGACTATGGCTACACCTTC
>.|TRBJ2-5|TRBV7-9|TRBD1
CASSKGQGGLETQYF
TGTGCCAGCAGCAAGGGACAGGGCGGGTTAGAGACCCAGTACTTC
>few|TRBJ2-2|TRBV5-3|.
CARSKRVNTGELFF
TGTGCCAGAAGCAAGAGGGTGAACACCGGGGAGCTGTTTTTT
>once|TRBJ2-7|TRBV11-3|.
CASSLGQWNEQYF
TGTGCCAGCAGCTTAGGTCAATGGAACGAGCAGTACTTC
>.|TRBJ1-2|TRBV7-2|.
CASSLAPGSPNYGYTF
TGTGCCAGCAGCTTAGCGCCGGGGTCCCCGAACTATGGCTACACCTTC
>once|TRBJ2-2|TRBV2|.
CASSELNVGQGGNGELFF
TGTGCCAGCAGTGAATTGAACGTGGGCCAGGGAGGCAACGGGGAGCTGTTTTTT
>.|TRBJ2-7|TRBV7-6|.
CASSLGRNEQYF
TGTGCCAGCAGCTTAGGGAGGAACGAGCAGTACTTC
>.|TRBJ1-5|TRBV19|TRBD1
CASSRNPGQDNQPQHF
TGTGCCAGTAGCCGAAACCCCGGACAGGACAATCAGCCCCAGCATTTT
>.|TRBJ2-7|TRBV6-1|TRBD1
CASSEGTGNYEQYF
TGTGCCAGCAGTGAAGGGACAGGGAACTACGAGCAGTACTTC
>.|TRBJ2-7|TRBV28|.
CASSARINSPYEQYF
TGTGCCAGCAGTGCGCGGATTAATAGTCCCTACGAGCAGTACTTC
>.|TRBJ1-5|TRBV11-2|TRBD1
CASSKGQPDQPQHF
TGTGCCAGCAGCAAGGGACAGCCCGATCAGCCCCAGCATTTT
>.|TRBJ2-3|TRBV10-1|TRBD2
CASRGSGSGGTDTQYF
TGCGCCAGCAGGGGTAGCGGGTCCGGAGGCACAGATACGCAGTATTTT
>.|TRBJ1-4|TRBV5-8|.
CASSFGGATNEKLFF
TGTGCCAGCAGCTTCGGGGGTGCGACTAATGAAAAACTGTTTTTT
>.|TRBJ1-4|TRBV2|.
CASRDGGTEKLFF
TGTGCCAGCAGAGATGGGGGAACGGAAAAACTGTTTTTT
>.|TRBJ2-7|TRBV7-9|TRBD1
CASSQTGSPRNYEQYF
TGTGCCAGCAGCCAGACAGGGTCTCCCCGGAACTACGAGCAGTACTTC
>.|TRBJ1-1|TRBV15|TRBD1
CATSRGQGEGEAFF
TGTGCCACCAGCAGAGGACAGGGGGAGGGGGAAGCTTTCTTT
>.|TRBJ1-1|TRBV7-3|.
CASSPSESNTEAFF
TGTGCCAGCAGCCCCTCTGAGTCCAACACTGAAGCTTTCTTT
>.|TRBJ1-6|TRBV6-1|.
CASSESLDNSPLHF
TGTGCCAGCAGTGAATCCCTCGATAATTCACCCCTCCACTTT
>.|TRBJ2-5|TRBV29-1|TRBD1
CSVRQGAPEGTQYF
TGCAGCGTAAGACAGGGGGCACCTGAGGGGACCCAGTACTTC
>.|TRBJ1-5|TRBV19|.
CASSIAPGGREQPQHF
TGTGCCAGTAGTATAGCCCCCGGAGGGAGGGAACAGCCCCAGCATTTT
>once|TRBJ2-7|TRBV11-2|TRBD1
CASSSSGTVSYEQYF
TGTGCCAGCAGCTCCTCCGGGACAGTTTCCTACGAGCAGTACTTC
>.|TRBJ1-1|TRBV28|TRBD1
CASSLTGGATEAFF
TGTGCCAGCAGTTTGACAGGGGGCGCGACTGAAGCTTTCTTT
>.|TRBJ2-5|TRBV4-2|TRBD2
CASSLGLAGAQETQYF
TGTGCCAGCAGCCTGGGACTAGCGGGGGCCCAAGAGACCCAGTACTTC
>.|TRBJ2-3|TRBV29-1|TRBD2
CSVERGEADTQYF
TGCAGCGTTGAGCGGGGGGAGGCAGATACGCAGTATTTT
>.|TRBJ1-5|TRBV2|TRBD1
CASSEYLDRGPIQPQHF
TGTGCCAGCAGTGAATATCTCGACAGGGGGCCTATTCAGCCCCAGCATTTT
>once|TRBJ1-1|TRBV6-5|.
CASSRLGGDTEAFF
TGTGCCAGCAGTCGGCTAGGGGGGGACACTGAAGCTTTCTTT
>.|TRBJ2-2|TRBV4-3|.
CASSQEGERNTGELFF
TGCGCCAGCAGCCAAGAAGGAGAAAGGAACACCGGGGAGCTGTTTTTT
>.|TRBJ1-2|TRBV6-5|.
CASSYEGGGYTF
TGTGCCAGCAGTTACGAAGGAGGAGGCTACACCTTC
>.|TRBJ2-7|TRBV18|.
CASSPPDRSGYEQYF
TGTGCCAGCTCACCCCCCGACAGGTCGGGCTACGAGCAGTACTTC
>.|TRBJ2-7|TRBV7-3|.
CASSLFQGREQYF
TGTGCCAGCAGCTTATTCCAGGGGCGCGAGCAGTACTTC
>.|TRBJ2-2|TRBV5-5|.
CASSRGQYTGELFF
TGTGCCAGCAGCCGCGGACAGTACACCGGGGAGCTGTTTTTT
>.|TRBJ2-7|TRBV2|.
CASSSVSTSYEQYF
TGTGCCAGCAGTAGCGTGAGTACATCCTACGAGCAGTACTTC
>.|TRBJ2-5|TRBV5-1|TRBD1
CASSKPGQGVEETQYF
TGCGCCAGCAGCAAGCCGGGACAGGGGGTCGAAGAGACCCAGTACTTC
>.|TRBJ2-5|TRBV18|.
CASSPGETQYF
TGTGCCAGCTCTCCAGGGGAGACCCAGTACTTC
>.|TRBJ2-2|TRBV27|.
CAAGRTTGELFF
TGTGCCGCCGGCAGGACCACCGGGGAGCTGTTTTTT
>.|TRBJ1-5|TRBV28|TRBD1
CASSSTGQGDQPQHF
TGTGCCAGCAGTTCCACTGGACAGGGGGATCAGCCCCAGCATTTT
>few|TRBJ2-1|TRBV11-2|TRBD2
CASSLGAGGYNEQFF
TGTGCCAGCAGCTTAGGAGCGGGGGGATACAATGAGCAGTTCTTC
>.|TRBJ1-2|TRBV7-8|.
CASSLAFQEGYTF
TGTGCCAGCAGCTTAGCGTTTCAAGAGGGCTACACCTTC
>.|TRBJ2-7|TRBV18|.
CASSPGIGYEQYF
TGTGCCAGCTCCCCAGGGATTGGCTACGAGCAGTACTTC
>.|TRBJ2-2|TRBV9|TRBD2
CASSVVGAGAYTGELFF
TGTGCCAGCAGCGTAGTAGGAGCGGGGGCCTACACCGGGGAGCTGTTTTTT
>.|TRBJ1-2|TRBV11-2|TRBD1
CASSSQGETTHYGYTF
TGTGCCAGCAGCTCCCAGGGGGAAACGACCCACTATGGCTACACCTTC
>.|TRBJ1-1|TRBV5-4|.
CASSTSGQGLEAFF
TGTGCCAGCAGCACTTCGGGGCAGGGCCTTGAAGCTTTCTTT
>.|TRBJ2-1|TRBV5-1|TRBD2
CASVAGGQFNEQFF
TGCGCCAGCGTAGCGGGGGGGCAGTTCAATGAGCAGTTCTTC
>.|TRBJ2-2|TRBV7-6|.
CASSRIDRNTGELFF
TGTGCCAGCAGCCGAATTGACAGGAACACCGGGGAGCTGTTTTTT
>.|TRBJ2-2|TRBV11-3|.
CASSLERGNTGELFF
TGTGCCAGCAGCTTAGAAAGGGGGAACACCGGGGAGCTGTTTTTT
>.|TRBJ2-1|TRBV5-1|TRBD1
CASSADRGNGNEQFF
TGCGCCAGCAGCGCAGACAGGGGGAATGGGAATGAGCAGTTCTTC
>.|TRBJ2-7|TRBV11-2|TRBD1
CASSLDGDRVYEQYF
TGTGCCAGCAGCTTAGATGGTGACAGGGTCTACGAGCAGTACTTC
>.|TRBJ2-1|TRBV19|.
CASSSVLANEQFF
TGTGCCAGTAGTTCAGTGCTAGCCAATGAGCAGTTCTTC
>.|TRBJ1-4|TRBV6-5|.
CATALTAPNEKLFF
TGTGCCACCGCCCTGACAGCACCTAATGAAAAACTGTTTTTT